Below are 13 T cell receptor beta chains sequenced from a single sample in a study of blood T cell repertoires in COVID-19 (dated by TCRdb to the early 2020s). Library preparation was by the immunoSEQ multiplex PCR assay. This is the immuneACCESS table as TCRdb keeps it, with only in-frame sequences that have V and J called. A part of the clones is gone; compared with another copy, unresolved V genes explain less than half, and the rest is unexplained. A total of 150,000 or so clones appear in this sample, 70% to 90% of them only once. More than 5% of the sample is in the top ten clones. What was sequenced was peripheral blood. The receptors were gathered from a woman aged 45-65 years with COVID-19, enrolled during active disease.

This CDR3 is CASSEGQMNTEAFF. CDR3 DNA: TGTGCCAGCAGTGAGGGACAGATGAACACTGAAGCTTTCTTT. This chain links TRBV2 with TRBJ1-1, with 7 nucleotides matching TRBD1. The CDR3 has 14 residues. With V trimmed by 3 bases and J by 0 bases, 1 base remained unmatched. The germline CDR1 and CDR2 sequences are SNHLY and FYNNEI.

This clone appeared once. This chain joins TRBV3-1 (or the pseudogene TRBV3-2) and TRBJ2-5; D possibly corresponds to TRBD2 (5 bases). Germline loops: CDR1 LGHDT, CDR2 YNNKEL (reference sequence). V lost 1 base and J lost 4, with 10 bases in between. This CDR3 comprises 14 residues. The CDR3 nucleotides read TGTGCCAGCAGCCAAGGGGCCGGAGGAGAGACCCAGTACTTC. This encodes CASSQGAGGETQYF.

This clone was picked up a small number of times. The chain uses TRBV19 and TRBJ1-5; D not certain. Trimming cost V 5 bases and J 2 bases, with 13 bases left between them. The CDR3 covers 15 residues. Looked up from germline, CDR1 is LNHDA and CDR2 is SQIVND (reference sequence). The CDR3 loop is CASSRVGSGNQPQHF. CDR3 nucleotides: TGTGCCAGTAGTCGAGTGGGGAGTGGCAATCAGCCCCAGCATTTT.

The V and J genes are TRBV30 and TRBJ2-6, with D maybe TRBD2 (5 bases). V lost 5 bases and J lost 2, with 10 bases in between. This CDR3 has 14 amino acids. CDR1 GTSNPN and CDR2 SVGIG come from the germline V gene (reference sequence). In nucleotides, the CDR3 is TGTGCCTGGGAAGGGAGTCCTGGGGCCAACGTCCTGACTTTC. Its protein product is CAWEGSPGANVLTF.

V usage is TRBV2 and J usage is TRBJ1-6; D perhaps matches TRBD1 (6 bases). V lost 4 bases, J lost 7 bases, and 14 bases lay in between. This CDR3 is 15 amino acids long. The germline V gene has CDR1 SNHLY and CDR2 FYNNEI. The CDR3 reads CASSAPAGVNSPLHF. CDR3 nucleotides: TGTGCCAGCAGTGCCCCTGCAGGGGTGAATTCACCCCTCCACTTT.

This clone has a handful of counts. V is TRBV12-3 or TRBV12-4 and J is TRBJ1-1, with D unresolved. The CDR3 loop spans 13 amino acids. V lost 6 bases and J 11 bases, leaving 19 bases between the germline ends. CDR3 in amino acids: CASSLPQSLNAFF. The DNA for the CDR3 is TGTGCCAGCAGCCTGCCCCAGTCCCTGAATGCTTTCTTT.

The CDR3 region has the DNA TGTGCCAGCAGCCTAGGGGACACCGGGGAGCTGTTTTTT. Residues: CASSLGDTGELFF. This chain joins TRBV4-2 and TRBJ2-2; possibly TRBD1 for D (5 bases). Deletions cut 4 bases from V and 3 bases from J, with 6 bases between. The germline V gene encodes CDR1 LGHNA and CDR2 YNFKEQ. The CDR3 is 13 amino acids.

The J gene is TRBJ2-7, the V gene TRBV6-5, with 7 bases matching TRBD1. The trim removed 4 bases at V and 3 bases at J, leaving 9 bases unmatched. CDR3 length equals 15 residues. Germline V gene sequence: CDR1 MNHEY, CDR2 SVGAGI. CDR3 sequence: CASSSYSWDSYEQYF. CDR3 nucleotides: TGTGCCAGCAGTTCCTACTCATGGGACAGCTACGAGCAGTACTTC.

The rearrangement links TRBV18 to TRBJ1-1; a weak D match, TRBD1 (5 bases). Germline V gene sequence: CDR1 KGHSH, CDR2 LQKENI. V lost 6 bases and J 2 bases, leaving 10 bases between the germline ends. The CDR3 covers 13 residues. The CDR3 loop reads CASSKGENTEAFF. CDR3 coding DNA: TGTGCCAGCTCCAAAGGGGAAAACACTGAAGCTTTCTTT.

This chain joins TRBV4-1 and TRBJ2-7; perhaps TRBD2 as D (5 bases). The CDR3 consists of 13 residues. The V and J ends lost 6 bases and 5 bases respectively, with 14 bases between them. Germline values: CDR1 MGHRA, CDR2 YSYEKL. The chain's CDR3 is CASSPEGRDEQYF. The CDR3 nucleotides read TGCGCCAGCAGTCCCGAAGGGAGAGACGAGCAGTACTTC.

Regarding this clone: Other DNA sequences of this sample code for an identical CDR3. This chain joins TRBV5-1 and TRBJ1-6; tentatively, D is TRBD1 (5 bases). The CDR3 sequence is 14 residues long. From germline, CDR1 is SGHRS and CDR2 YFSETQ. Trimming pared 0 bases from V and 7 bases from J, leaving 8 bases between. This CDR3 is CASSLGQINSPLHF. The CDR3 DNA sequence: TGCGCCAGCAGCTTGGGACAGATAAATTCACCCCTCCACTTT.

CDR3 residues: CASTRGGAYEQYF. The CDR3 DNA reads as TGTGCCAGCACGAGGGGGGGGGCCTACGAGCAGTACTTC. The chain links TRBV28 to TRBJ2-7; a weak D match, TRBD2 (7 bases). The ends were cut back, 7 bases at V and 2 bases at J, with 12 bases in the middle. This CDR3 is 13 amino acids long. Looked up from germline, CDR1 is MDHEN and CDR2 is SYDVKM. Drawing the rest from reference TRBV28 and TRBJ2-7, the complete variable domain is DVKVTQSSRYLVKRTGEKVFLECVQDMDHENMFWYRQDPGLGLRLIYFSYDVKMKEKGDIPEGYSVSREKKERFSLILESASTNQTSMYLCASTRGGAYEQYFGPGTRLTVT.

This clone was seen once. The chain carries TRBV24-1 and TRBJ2-3; the match to TRBD1 covers 8 bases. V lost 3 bases, J lost 2 bases, and 6 bases stayed unmatched. Germline V gene data show CDR1 as KGHDR and CDR2 as SFDVKD. The CDR3 consists of 16 residues. In nucleotides, the CDR3 is TGTGCCACCAGTGATGCAGGGGGCCAGGTCACAGATACGCAGTATTTT. This translates into CATSDAGGQVTDTQYF.